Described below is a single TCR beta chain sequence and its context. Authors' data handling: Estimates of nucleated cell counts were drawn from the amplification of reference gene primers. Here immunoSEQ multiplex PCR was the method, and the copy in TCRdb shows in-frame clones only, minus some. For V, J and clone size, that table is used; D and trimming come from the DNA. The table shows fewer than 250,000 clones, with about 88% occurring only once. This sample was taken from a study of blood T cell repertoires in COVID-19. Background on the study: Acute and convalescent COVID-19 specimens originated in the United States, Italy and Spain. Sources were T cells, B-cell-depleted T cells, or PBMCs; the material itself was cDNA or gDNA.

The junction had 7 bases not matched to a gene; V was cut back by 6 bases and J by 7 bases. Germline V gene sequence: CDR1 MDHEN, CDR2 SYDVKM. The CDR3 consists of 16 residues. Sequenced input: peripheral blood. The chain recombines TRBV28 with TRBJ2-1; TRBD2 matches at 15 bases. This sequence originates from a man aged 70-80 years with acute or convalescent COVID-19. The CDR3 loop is CASSPAGTSGRNEQFF. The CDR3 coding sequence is TGTGCCAGCAGCCCGGCTGGGACTAGCGGGAGGAATGAGCAGTTCTTC.